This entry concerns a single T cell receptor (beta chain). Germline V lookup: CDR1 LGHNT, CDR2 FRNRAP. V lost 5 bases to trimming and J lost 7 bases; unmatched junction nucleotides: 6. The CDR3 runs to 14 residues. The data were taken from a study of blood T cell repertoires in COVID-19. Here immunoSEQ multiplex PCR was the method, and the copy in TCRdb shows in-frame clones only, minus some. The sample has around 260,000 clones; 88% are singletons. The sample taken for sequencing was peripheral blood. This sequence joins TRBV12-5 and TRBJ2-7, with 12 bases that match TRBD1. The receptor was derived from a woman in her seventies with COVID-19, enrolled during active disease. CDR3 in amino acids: CASGPGQGAWEQYF. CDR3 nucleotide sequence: TGTGCTAGTGGTCCGGGACAGGGGGCTTGGGAGCAGTACTTC.